These T cell receptor beta chains were read from a single sample in a study of T cell responses to AZD1222 COVID-19 vaccine. The data were produced by immunoSEQ multiplex PCR, yet TCRdb's version contains in-frame clones alone and is incomplete. The data show approximately 170,000 clones, just over 90% seen once. The specimen was peripheral blood, collected 28 days after the second AZD1222 dose. These receptors all come from an adult who received the AZD1222 COVID-19 vaccine. Each CDR3 is given with its conserved first and last residue.

v_gene | CDR3aa
TRBV6-9 | CASSYSRTKNQPQHF
TRBV7-9 | CASSLNARAPKNTIYF
TRBV12-3/TRBV12-4 | CASSFGTPQHF
TRBV7-2 | CASRRGRDTGELFF
TRBV5-5 | CASSSDRDIHGYTF
TRBV5-8 | CASSLTAGNMNTEAFF
TRBV9 | CASSAFWGQGGATQYF
TRBV10-3 | CAIREDRGPNQPQHF
TRBV6-5 | CASSYSAGGGYGYTF
TRBV19 | CASSPGRAGGSYEQYF
TRBV13 | CASSYRRVETQYF
TRBV5-6 | CASGQFYNEQFF
TRBV7-9 | CASSEGQGNEQYF
TRBV2 | CASSPGHGYGYTF
TRBV2 | CASSEEDRGLF
TRBV12-5 | CASGLVYKRGYTDTQYF
TRBV11-2 | CASSRWTGENYGYTF
TRBV5-6 | CASSLRETEAFF
TRBV4-1 | CASSQVGEGQLLRF
TRBV29-1 | CSVGGVDTEAFF
TRBV6-6 | CASSRDYEQYF
TRBV2 | CASSEQGRNQPQHF
TRBV7-6 | CASSLGINTEAFF
TRBV6-5 | CATSLMRNTGELFF